The T cell receptor (beta chain) described here comes from a study of cytomegalovirus exposure and HLA in healthy donors. On the study more broadly: Roughly 85 million unique TCRs from HLA-typed donors made up an early data release.

CDR1 SGHNT and CDR2 YYREEE come from the germline V gene (reference sequence). The CDR3 is 14 amino acids. The V end lost 4 bases, the J end lost 8 bases, and 15 bases lay between the germline ends. 60 Vbeta and 13 Jbeta primers were used in PCR. TCRdb's table, derived via immunoSEQ multiplex PCR, lists solely in-frame clones and lacks some. This sample has about 160,000 clones, with 82% found just once. The sequence came from a girl aged 2 to 9 in good health and CMV-seropositive. The sample consisted of PBMCs. The chain has TRBV5-4 and TRBJ1-4; no reliable D call. CDR3 sequence reads: CASSPFGFPEKLFF. The CDR3 bases are TGTGCCAGCAGCCCCTTCGGGTTTCCCGAAAAACTGTTTTTT.